The source of this TCR beta chain is a study of neoadjuvant anti-PD-1 for oral cavity cancer. Study at large: Around day 43, patients without progression received a fourth nivolumab dose before surgery. Study findings and constraints: Each response group had just a few patients in TCR analyses. Higher pretreatment Treg/Th17 ratios tracked higher pretreatment blood clonality.

Six replicates per PBMC sample, mostly from roughly 450 ng of genomic DNA. Only in-frame clones appear in the TCRdb table, and some are missing; sequencing was by immunoSEQ multiplex PCR. The sample lists about 14,000 clones, 60% to 70% occurring once. To note about this clone: Its target is unknown.

The TCR originated in a person between 40 and 79 years old with oral cavity squamous cell carcinoma. Sequenced material: PBMCs, taken before nivolumab (anti-PD-1) treatment.

As DNA, the CDR3 is TGTGCCAGCATATACTTCCCCGGGGACACTGAAGCTTTCTTT. Its protein is CASIYFPGDTEAFF. This chain links TRBV6-1 with TRBJ1-1, with D hard to call. CDR3 length equals 14 residues. Trimming left V 7 bases short and J 3 bases short, with 15 bases between. Germline CDR1 and CDR2: MNHNS and SASEGT.